Sequencing of this TCR beta chain was carried out in a study of blood T cell repertoires in COVID-19. The overall study: The study drew acute and convalescent COVID-19 samples from the United States, Italy and Spain. Sources were T cells, B-cell-depleted T cells, or PBMCs; the material itself was cDNA or gDNA.

J gave up 2 bases and V 5 bases, and 8 bases lay outside the gene matches. Germline-derived CDR1 and CDR2 are MNHEY and SMNVEV (reference sequence). This CDR3 comprises 17 residues. In the authors' methods: Estimation of nucleated cell counts relied on the amplification of reference gene primers. Assay used: immunoSEQ multiplex PCR; TCRdb lists only in-frame clones, some missing. From that table come the V and J calls and clone size; the DNA was used to work out D and trimming. The sample shows approximately 150,000 clones, more than 75% of them seen only once. Source material: peripheral blood. The TCR originated in a man aged 60 to 75 with acute or convalescent COVID-19. This chain uses TRBV27 with TRBJ2-2; 10 nucleotides align to TRBD2. The DNA of the CDR3 is TGTGCCAGCAGTCCACCCCGGACTAGCGGTAACACCGGGGAGCTGTTTTTT. Translated: CASSPPRTSGNTGELFF.